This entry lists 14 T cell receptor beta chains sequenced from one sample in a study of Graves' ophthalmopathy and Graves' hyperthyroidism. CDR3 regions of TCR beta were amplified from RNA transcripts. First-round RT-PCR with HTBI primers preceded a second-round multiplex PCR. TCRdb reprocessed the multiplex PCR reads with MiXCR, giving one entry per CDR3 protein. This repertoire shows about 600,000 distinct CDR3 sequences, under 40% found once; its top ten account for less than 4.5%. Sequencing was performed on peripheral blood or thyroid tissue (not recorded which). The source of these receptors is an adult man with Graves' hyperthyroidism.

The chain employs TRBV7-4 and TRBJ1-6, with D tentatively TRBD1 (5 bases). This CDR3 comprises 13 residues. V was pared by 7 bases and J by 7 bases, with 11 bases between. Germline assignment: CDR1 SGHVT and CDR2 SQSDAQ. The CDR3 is CASTGPINSPLHF. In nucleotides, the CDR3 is TGTGCCAGCACGGGACCCATCAATTCACCCCTCCACTTT.

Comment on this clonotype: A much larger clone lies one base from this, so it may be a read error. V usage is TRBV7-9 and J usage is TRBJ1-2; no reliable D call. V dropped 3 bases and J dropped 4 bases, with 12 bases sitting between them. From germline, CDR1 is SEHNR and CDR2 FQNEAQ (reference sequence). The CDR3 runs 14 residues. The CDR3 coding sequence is TGTGCCAGCAGCTTGCAGGATTGGGTCTATGGCTACACCTTC. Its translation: CASSLQDWVYGYTF. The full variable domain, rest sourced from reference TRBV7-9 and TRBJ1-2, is DTGVSQNPRHKITKRGQNVTFRCDPISEHNRLYWYRQTLGQGPEFLTYFQNEAQLEKSRLLSDRFSAERPKGSFSTLEIQRTEQGDSAMYLCASSLQDWVYGYTFGSGTRLTVV.

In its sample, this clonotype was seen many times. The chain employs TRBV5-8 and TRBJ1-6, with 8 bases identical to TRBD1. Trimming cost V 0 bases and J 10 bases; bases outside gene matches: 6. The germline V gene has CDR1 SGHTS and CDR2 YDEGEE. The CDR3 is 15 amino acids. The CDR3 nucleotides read TGTGCCAGCAGCTTGGGGACAGGGATCGTCTCACCCCTCCACTTT. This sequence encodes CASSLGTGIVSPLHF.

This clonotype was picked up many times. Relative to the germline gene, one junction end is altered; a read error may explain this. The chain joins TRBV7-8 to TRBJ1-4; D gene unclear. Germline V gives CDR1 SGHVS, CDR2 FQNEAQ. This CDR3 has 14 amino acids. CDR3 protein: CASSPTPAIEQLFF. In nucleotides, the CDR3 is TGTGCCAGCAGCCCGACTCCCGCGATTGAACAACTGTTTTTT.

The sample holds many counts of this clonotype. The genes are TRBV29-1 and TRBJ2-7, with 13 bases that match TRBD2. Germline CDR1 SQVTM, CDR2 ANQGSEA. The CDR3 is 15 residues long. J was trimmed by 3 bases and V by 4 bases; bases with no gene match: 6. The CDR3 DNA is TGCAGCGTTGGCCCGGGACTAGCGGGAATCTACGAGCAGTACTTC. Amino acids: CSVGPGLAGIYEQYF.

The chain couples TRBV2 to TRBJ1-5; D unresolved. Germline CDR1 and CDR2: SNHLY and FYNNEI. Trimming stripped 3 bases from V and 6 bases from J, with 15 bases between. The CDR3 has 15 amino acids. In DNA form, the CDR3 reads TGTGCCAGCAGTGACAACGGGGAGCCAGGTCAGCCCCAGCATTTT. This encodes CASSDNGEPGQPQHF.

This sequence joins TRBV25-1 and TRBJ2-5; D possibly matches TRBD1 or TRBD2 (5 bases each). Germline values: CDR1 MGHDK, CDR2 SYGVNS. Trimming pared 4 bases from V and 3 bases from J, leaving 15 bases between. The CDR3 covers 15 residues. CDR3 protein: CASSGSRGPKETQYF. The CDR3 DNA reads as TGTGCCAGCAGTGGATCTAGGGGACCAAAAGAGACCCAGTACTTC.

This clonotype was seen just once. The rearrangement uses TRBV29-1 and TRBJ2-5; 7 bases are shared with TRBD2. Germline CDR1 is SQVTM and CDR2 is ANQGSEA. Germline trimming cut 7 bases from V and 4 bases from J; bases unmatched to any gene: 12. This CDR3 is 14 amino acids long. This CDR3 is CSGPSRLAGETQYF. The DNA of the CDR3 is TGCAGCGGCCCCAGTCGACTAGCAGGAGAGACCCAGTACTTC.

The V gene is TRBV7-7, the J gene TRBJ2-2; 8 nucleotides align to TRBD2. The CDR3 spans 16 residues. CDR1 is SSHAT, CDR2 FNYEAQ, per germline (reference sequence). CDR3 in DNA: TGTTCTAGCAGCTTGACGGCGGGAGGTGACACCGGGGAGCTGTTTTTT. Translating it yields CSSSLTAGGDTGELFF.

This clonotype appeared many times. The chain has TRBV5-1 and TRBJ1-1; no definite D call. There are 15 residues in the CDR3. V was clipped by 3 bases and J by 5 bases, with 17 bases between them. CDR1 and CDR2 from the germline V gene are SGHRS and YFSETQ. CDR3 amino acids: CASSSMPGPGTEAFF. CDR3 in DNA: TGCGCCAGCAGCTCTATGCCCGGACCCGGGACTGAAGCTTTCTTT.

CDR3 bases: TGTGCCAGCAGCCCTACGTCTAGCGGGGAGCTGTTTTTT. It encodes CASSPTSSGELFF. The rearrangement links TRBV7-3 to TRBJ2-2; D remains ambiguous. The V gene's germline CDR1 is SGHTA and CDR2 FQGTGA. The CDR3 covers 13 residues. Trimming removed 5 bases from V and 7 bases from J, with 11 bases in between.

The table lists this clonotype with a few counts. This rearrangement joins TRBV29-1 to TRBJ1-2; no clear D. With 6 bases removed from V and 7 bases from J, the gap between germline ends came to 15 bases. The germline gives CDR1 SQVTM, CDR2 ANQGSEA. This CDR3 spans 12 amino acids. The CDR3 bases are TGCAGCGTCGGTAGACTAGCGGGTGGCTACACCTTC. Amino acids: CSVGRLAGGYTF.

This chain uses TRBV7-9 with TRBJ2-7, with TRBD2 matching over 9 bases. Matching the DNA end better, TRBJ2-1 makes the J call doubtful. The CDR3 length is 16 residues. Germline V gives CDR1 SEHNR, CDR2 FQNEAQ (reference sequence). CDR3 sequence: CASSLGWASGDNEQFF. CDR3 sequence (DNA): TGTGCCAGCAGCTTAGGATGGGCTAGCGGGGACAATGAGCAGTTCTTC.

The CDR3 DNA follows: TGCAGCGTTGTACAGGGAATCTACGAGCAGTACTTC. It codes for CSVVQGIYEQYF. The chain combines TRBV29-1 with TRBJ2-7; TRBD1 is a possible D gene (6 bases). V lost 4 bases to trimming and J lost 3 bases, with 10 bases between them. Germline values: CDR1 SQVTM, CDR2 ANQGSEA. CDR3 size: 12 residues.